Listed below are T cell receptor beta chains from one sample, sequenced in a study of cytomegalovirus exposure and HLA in healthy donors. Assay: immunoSEQ multiplex PCR; the TCRdb copy retains only in-frame clones and omits some. The table has about 77,000 clones, about 80% seen once; the top ten hold 7.2%. Sequenced input: PBMCs. These receptors were obtained from a woman in her thirties or forties in good health and CMV-seronegative. CDR3s include the opening cysteine and the closing phenylalanine or tryptophan. D genes are given only for firm matches. Not all rows give a size; the values are once, few, many and, for expanded clones, a class.

v_call	clone_size	d_call	j_call	cdr3_aa	cdr3_nt
TRBV19	-	TRBD2	TRBJ2-5	CASSSHLAGVLRETQYF	TGTGCCAGTAGTTCCCATCTAGCGGGCGTTCTCCGGGAGACCCAGTACTTC
TRBV7-8	-	TRBD1	TRBJ1-2	CASSLTGGEGYTF	TGTGCCAGCAGCTTAACAGGGGGCGAGGGCTACACCTTC
TRBV15	-	TRBD1	TRBJ1-2	CATSRPAGGLYGYTF	TGTGCCACCAGCAGGCCGGCAGGGGGCTTATATGGCTATACCTTC
TRBV7-9	-	-	TRBJ1-1	CASSYTGLQNTEAFF	TGTGCCAGCAGCTACACGGGACTGCAGAACACTGAAGCTTTCTTT
TRBV30	few	-	TRBJ2-7	CAWSWAEKSYEQYF	TGTGCCTGGAGTTGGGCAGAGAAATCCTACGAGCAGTACTTC
TRBV4-1	few	TRBD1	TRBJ1-6	CASSHGQANSPLHF	TGCGCCAGCAGTCACGGACAGGCCAATTCACCCCTCCACTTT
TRBV19	-	-	TRBJ1-3	CASSTLTGSGNTIYF	TGTGCCAGTAGCACCCTAACAGGCAGCGGAAACACCATATATTTT
TRBV18	-	TRBD2	TRBJ2-7	CASSRGLAGDYEQYF	TGTGCCAGCTCACGAGGACTAGCGGGAGACTACGAGCAGTACTTC
TRBV13	few	TRBD2	TRBJ2-2	CASSSSGGPNTGELFF	TGTGCCAGCAGTTCTAGCGGGGGGCCGAACACCGGGGAGCTGTTTTTT
TRBV5-6	-	TRBD1	TRBJ1-1	CASSQPSRDRGKAFF	TGTGCCAGCAGCCAACCATCCCGGGACAGGGGGAAAGCTTTCTTT
TRBV7-8	once	-	TRBJ1-6	CASSLAGRDSPLHF	TGTGCCAGCAGCTTAGCAGGGCGGGATTCACCCCTCCACTTT
TRBV9	-	TRBD1	TRBJ1-1	CASSVDDGGTGARAFF	TGTGCCAGCAGCGTAGACGACGGGGGGACAGGGGCGAGAGCTTTCTTT
TRBV29-1	-	-	TRBJ1-1	CSVEGRMNTEAFF	TGCAGCGTTGAAGGGCGGATGAACACTGAAGCTTTCTTT
TRBV9	-	TRBD1	TRBJ1-6	CASSTTPQGQGSYNSPLHF	TGTGCCAGCAGCACGACCCCCCAGGGACAGGGGTCCTATAATTCACCCCTCCACTTT
TRBV4-2	once	TRBD1	TRBJ1-4	CASSQDGRQGKEKLFF	TGTGCCAGCAGCCAAGATGGGAGACAGGGCAAGGAAAAACTGTTTTTT
TRBV7-8	-	TRBD2	TRBJ2-1	CASSLARGGLRYNEQFF	TGTGCCAGCAGCTTAGCGCGGGGGGGCCTTCGATACAATGAGCAGTTCTTC